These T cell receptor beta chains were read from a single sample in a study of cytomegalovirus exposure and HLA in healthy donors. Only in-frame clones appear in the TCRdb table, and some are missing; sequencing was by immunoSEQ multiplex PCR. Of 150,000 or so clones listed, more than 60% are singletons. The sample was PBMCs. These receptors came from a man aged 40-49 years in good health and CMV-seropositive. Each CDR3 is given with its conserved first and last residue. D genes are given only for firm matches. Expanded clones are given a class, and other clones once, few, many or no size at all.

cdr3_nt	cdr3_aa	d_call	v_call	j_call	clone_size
TGTGCCAGCAGCTTAATGGTCGCACTAGCGGGACCCTACGAGCAGTACTTC	CASSLMVALAGPYEQYF	TRBD2	TRBV11-3	TRBJ2-7	-
TGTGCCAGCAGTTACGGGACATACTATGGCTACACCTTC	CASSYGTYYGYTF	-	TRBV6-6	TRBJ1-2	-
TGTGCCAGCAGCTTAGATAAAGCGGGAGGGTCCTACGAGCAGTACTTC	CASSLDKAGGSYEQYF	TRBD2	TRBV7-8	TRBJ2-7	few
TGTGCCACCAGCGCGGGGGGGCAGACTGAAGCTTTCTTT	CATSAGGQTEAFF	-	TRBV15	TRBJ1-1	-
TGCGCCAGCAGCTTGGCACAGGATGGAAACACCATATATTTT	CASSLAQDGNTIYF	-	TRBV5-1	TRBJ1-3	-
TGTGCCAGCAGTTTATCTGGGACAGGGCTTTGGACTGAAGCTTTCTTT	CASSLSGTGLWTEAFF	TRBD1	TRBV27	TRBJ1-1	once
TGCAGCGTTGAGCAGGGGGCAAAGGATACGCAGTATTTT	CSVEQGAKDTQYF	TRBD1	TRBV29-1	TRBJ2-3	-
TGTGCCAGCAGCTTCTCCCTCGGCCAGGGGTGGGTCGGGGAGCTGTTTTTT	CASSFSLGQGWVGELFF	-	TRBV5-4	TRBJ2-2	few
TGTGCCAGCAGCTTGGCGGGTCTGAAAGGAAACACCATATATTTT	CASSLAGLKGNTIYF	-	TRBV5-8	TRBJ1-3	-
TGTGCCAGCAGTTTAGGGACAGGGACCTATGGCTACACCTTC	CASSLGTGTYGYTF	TRBD1	TRBV27	TRBJ1-2	once
TGTGCCAGCAGCGCCGCTAGCGGGTCCTACGAGCAGTACTTC	CASSAASGSYEQYF	TRBD2	TRBV9	TRBJ2-7	-